Included here is one T cell receptor (beta chain) sequence, with context. The antigen it binds to is not known. Base qualities are missing; no much larger clone stands one base away. TCR cDNA was made using 5'RACE template switching, a step that added a universal primer site and unique molecular identifiers. cDNA synthesis was primed from both the TCR alpha and TCR beta constant segments. Two PCR steps were used to amplify libraries, with sample barcodes and sequencing adapters being added in the second step. Sequencing of libraries was performed on Illumina HiSeq 2500 (2x100 bp) or NovaSeq (2x150 bp). The study's own analysis went as follows. Demultiplexing of reads and collapsing into UMI consensus sequences were performed with MIGEC, and V(D)J alignment was carried out with MiXCR. Using edgeR on replicate PBMC samples, clonotypes were called vaccine-responding if FDR was below 0.01 and the log2 fold change was above 5 up to day 15. Each bulk clonotype received a CD4 or CD8 identity based on whether the sequenced CD4 or CD8 repertoire contained that clonotype at higher abundance. TCRdb trimmed the raw reads at Q25, called clones with MiXCR and kept productive beta chains. Rows with a matching CDR3 protein are joined into one entry that keeps the most common DNA and genes. The V and J calls and clone size are TCRdb's, not the authors'. The sample table shows about 360,000 distinct CDR3 sequences, and more than 5.5% are seen once. The ten largest make up over 14% of the sample.

This entry is derived from a study of T cells after yellow fever vaccination (dated by TCRdb to between 2018 and 2021). About the full investigation: The SMART-Seq v4 Ultra Low Input RNA kit was used to prepare libraries from fractions with low cell numbers. Bulk TCR alpha and beta repertoires were sequenced longitudinally to track T-cell clones before and after primary and booster YFV17D yellow fever vaccination. Two healthy male donors, one aged 18 to 29 and one aged 30 to 40 years, made up the cohort. Bulk PBMC replicates and cell subsets were isolated from blood drawn at multiple timepoints before and after both primary and secondary immunization.

What the research found in general, with its limitations: Most clones expanded after primary vaccination were re-detected after the booster (approximately 96% of CD4 and around 88% of CD8), suggesting broad memory maintenance. The secondary T-cell response was found to be weaker but faster than the primary response, with a peak reached on day 5 rather than on day 15. Because only a couple of donors were included in the study, the extent to which the findings can be generalized is limited. Computational filtering was needed because FACS-sorted repertoires could contain abundant contaminating clonotypes from the bulk population. A small share of clonotypes occurred in both CD4 and CD8 compartments, likely arising from convergent recombination.

The label giving this sample's treatment or condition can be read as: live attenuated yellow fever vaccine strain. At every blood-draw timepoint, two biological replicates of bulk PBMCs were collected. PBMCs were isolated from peripheral blood using a standard Ficoll-Paque protocol. TriZol was used to extract RNA from bulk PBMCs, from CD4 and CD8 fractions, and from dextramer-positive and dextramer-negative fractions. Based on the germline V gene, the CDR1 and CDR2 sequences are SGHTA and FQGNSA. The CDR3 covers 14 residues, taking in both the cysteine and the phenylalanine. The only DNA kept is the CDR3, 42 bases in frame from the first base. Trimming at the junction amounts to 5 bases on V and 2 bases on J, and the germline ends lie 13 bases apart.

This material consisted of PBMCs, taken 5 days after the yellow fever booster vaccination. This sequence was found in a man aged 30 to 39 who received the YFV17D yellow fever vaccine. The V and J genes are TRBV7-2 and TRBJ2-7; confidence is insufficient to name the D gene. The sequence in DNA is TGTGCCAGCAGCACATTACCCGGTCCCTACGAGCAGTACTTC. Translated, this is CASSTLPGPYEQYF.